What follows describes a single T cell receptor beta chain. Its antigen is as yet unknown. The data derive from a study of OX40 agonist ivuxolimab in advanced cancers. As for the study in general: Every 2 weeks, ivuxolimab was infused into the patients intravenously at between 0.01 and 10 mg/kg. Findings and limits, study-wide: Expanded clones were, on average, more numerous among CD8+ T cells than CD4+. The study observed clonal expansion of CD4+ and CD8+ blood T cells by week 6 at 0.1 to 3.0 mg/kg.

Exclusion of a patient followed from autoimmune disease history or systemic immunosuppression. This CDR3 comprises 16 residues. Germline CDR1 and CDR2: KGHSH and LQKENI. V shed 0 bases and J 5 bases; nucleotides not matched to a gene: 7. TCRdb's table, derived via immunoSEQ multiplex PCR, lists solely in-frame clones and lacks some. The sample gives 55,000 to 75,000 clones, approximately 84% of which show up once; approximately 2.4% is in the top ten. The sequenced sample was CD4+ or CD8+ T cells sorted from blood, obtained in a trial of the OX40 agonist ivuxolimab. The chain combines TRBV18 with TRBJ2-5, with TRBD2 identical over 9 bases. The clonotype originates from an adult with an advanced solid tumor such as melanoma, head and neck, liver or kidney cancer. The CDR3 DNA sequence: TGTGCCAGCTCACCACCGTTGGCTAGCGGGATGGAGACCCAGTACTTC. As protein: CASSPPLASGMETQYF.